The present entry profiles one T cell receptor beta chain with its context. The sample originates from a study of control samples from healthy donors and cancer patients. The protocol was immunoSEQ multiplex PCR, while the TCRdb copy is restricted to in-frame clones and leaves out a portion. The repertoire holds approximately 90,000 clones, with about 82% as singletons. The V gene's germline CDR1 is SQVTM and CDR2 ANQGSEA. The CDR3 length is 12 residues. V lost 7 bases to trimming and J lost 7 bases; unmatched junction nucleotides: 6. This clonotype was sampled from a man younger than 45 in good health. The sample was blood. V and J are TRBV29-1 and TRBJ2-1; TRBD2 matches 8 bases. The CDR3 loop is CSALSGANEQFF. The CDR3, as DNA: TGCAGCGCTCTTAGCGGGGCGAATGAGCAGTTCTTC.